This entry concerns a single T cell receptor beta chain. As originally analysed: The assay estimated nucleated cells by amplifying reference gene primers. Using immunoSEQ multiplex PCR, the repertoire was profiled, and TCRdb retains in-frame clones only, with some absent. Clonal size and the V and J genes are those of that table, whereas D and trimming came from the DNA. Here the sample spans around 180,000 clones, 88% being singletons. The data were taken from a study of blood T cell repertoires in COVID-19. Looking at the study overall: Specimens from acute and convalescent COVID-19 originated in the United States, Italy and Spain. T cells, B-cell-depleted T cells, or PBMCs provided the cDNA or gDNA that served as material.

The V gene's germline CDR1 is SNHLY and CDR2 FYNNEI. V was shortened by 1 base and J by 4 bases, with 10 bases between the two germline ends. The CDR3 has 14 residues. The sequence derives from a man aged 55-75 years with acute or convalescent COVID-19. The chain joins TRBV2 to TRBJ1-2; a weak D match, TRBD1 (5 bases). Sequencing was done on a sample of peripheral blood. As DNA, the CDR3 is TGTGCCAGCAGTGAAGAACAGGATTCCTATGGCTACACCTTC. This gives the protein CASSEEQDSYGYTF.